This TCR beta chain was observed in a study of blood T cell repertoires in COVID-19. For the study at large: The United States, Italy and Spain were the sources of the acute and convalescent COVID-19 samples. The cDNA or gDNA used as material had been derived from T cells, B-cell-depleted T cells, or PBMCs.

CDR1 and CDR2 (germline): MNHEY, SMNVEV (reference sequence). V gave up 4 bases and J gave up 2 bases; unmatched junction bases: 8. The CDR3 is made up of 15 amino acids. How the authors handled the data: How many nucleated cells were present was estimated from reference gene primer amplification. Assay: immunoSEQ multiplex PCR; the TCRdb copy retains only in-frame clones and omits some. The DNA was the basis for D and trimming; V, J and clone size are from that table. The table lists about 130,000 clones, under 90% of them singletons. The origin of this receptor is a human donor in a cohort sampled during active COVID-19. The J gene is TRBJ2-7, the V gene TRBV27; TRBD1 matches at 7 bases. Sequencing was performed on peripheral blood. Here the CDR3 reads CASSWGQTPTYEQYF. CDR3 nucleotides: TGTGCCAGCAGTTGGGGACAGACTCCAACCTACGAGCAGTACTTC.